This is a list of T cell receptor beta chains from one sample in a study of blood T cell repertoires in COVID-19. Generated by immunoSEQ multiplex PCR, the TCRdb table keeps only in-frame clones and is missing some. The sample yields around 24,000 clones, 85% to 90% seen once. Sequencing used peripheral blood. Receptors originate from a man in his 70s with COVID-19, enrolled during active disease. Both conserved end residues are part of each CDR3. The D gene is left open where the match is weak. Clone size is given for some rows only: seen once, a few or many times, or a class if the clone is expanded.

TRBV5-1	TRBJ2-1	.	TRBD2	CASSVTSGISYNEQFF	TGCGCCAGCAGCGTGACTAGCGGGATCTCCTACAATGAGCAGTTCTTC
TRBV5-1	TRBJ1-1	.	.	CASSPYQNTEAFF	TGCGCCAGCAGCCCCTACCAGAACACTGAAGCTTTCTTT
TRBV2	TRBJ1-2	.	TRBD1	CASTGQGGNYGYTF	TGTGCCAGCACCGGACAGGGGGGTAACTATGGCTACACCTTC
TRBV5-1	TRBJ1-2	few	TRBD1	CASSSQGELNYGYTF	TGCGCCAGCAGCTCACAGGGGGAACTAAACTATGGCTACACCTTC
TRBV6-5	TRBJ2-2	.	TRBD1	CASSDRVGGELFF	TGTGCCAGCAGCGACAGGGTCGGCGGGGAGCTGTTTTTT
TRBV14	TRBJ1-5	.	TRBD1	CASTLDREGRFGNQPQHF	TGTGCCAGCACCCTGGACAGGGAAGGCCGGTTCGGCAATCAGCCCCAGCATTTT
TRBV25-1	TRBJ2-5	.	.	CASSEYKLRETQYF	TGTGCCAGCAGTGAATATAAGCTGAGAGAGACCCAGTACTTC
TRBV6-5	TRBJ1-1	.	.	CASTSGVTEAFF	TGTGCCAGCACATCCGGGGTCACTGAAGCTTTCTTT
TRBV18	TRBJ2-5	.	.	CASSPQDTDQYF	TGTGCCAGCTCACCACAGGACACTGACCAGTACTTC
TRBV11-2	TRBJ2-7	.	.	CASSSLVRISREQYF	TGTGCCAGCAGCTCCCTCGTCCGGATTTCGAGGGAGCAGTACTTC
TRBV3-1/TRBV3-2	TRBJ2-3	few	.	CASSGAGGTDTQYF	TGTGCCAGCAGCGGCGCAGGGGGCACAGATACGCAGTATTTT
TRBV6-5	TRBJ2-1	.	.	CASGSDGRKAEQFF	TGTGCCAGCGGGAGTGATGGGAGAAAGGCTGAGCAGTTCTTC
TRBV2	TRBJ2-3	.	TRBD1	CASSSTLDRGKDTQYF	TGTGCCAGCAGTTCTACCTTGGACAGGGGTAAAGATACGCAGTATTTT
TRBV5-5	TRBJ1-4	once	.	CASSLDRNNEKLFF	TGTGCCAGCAGCCTGGACAGAAATAATGAAAAACTGTTTTTT
TRBV3-1/TRBV3-2	TRBJ1-4	.	TRBD1	CASSLGTGFATNEKLFF	TGTGCCAGCAGCCTCGGGACAGGGTTTGCAACTAATGAAAAACTGTTTTTT
TRBV6-5	TRBJ1-1	.	.	CASSYYGRANTEAFF	TGTGCCAGCAGTTACTACGGCAGGGCGAACACTGAAGCTTTCTTT
TRBV2	TRBJ1-5	.	.	CASRKEQGDQPQHF	TGTGCCAGCAGGAAGGAACAGGGCGATCAGCCCCAGCATTTT
TRBV6-5	TRBJ1-2	.	TRBD1	CASSYSTLDRVEGYTF	TGTGCCAGCAGTTACTCGACATTGGACAGGGTTGAAGGCTACACCTTC
TRBV6-5	TRBJ1-2	.	TRBD1	CASSYTPGQTFHGYTF	TGTGCCAGCAGTTATACCCCGGGACAGACCTTCCATGGCTACACCTTC
TRBV21-1	TRBJ2-1	.	.	CASSRSGTHKSYNEQFF	TGTGCCAGCAGCCGCTCCGGGACACACAAGTCCTACAATGAGCAGTTCTTC
TRBV11-2	TRBJ2-2	.	.	CASSLNRILGELFF	TGTGCCAGCAGCTTAAACAGGATTTTAGGGGAGCTGTTTTTT
TRBV4-1	TRBJ1-5	.	.	CASSQDLSFHQPQHF	TGCGCCAGCAGCCAAGACTTGAGCTTTCATCAGCCCCAGCATTTT
TRBV30	TRBJ2-5	.	.	CAWSVGTDQETQYF	TGTGCCTGGAGTGTAGGGACTGACCAAGAGACCCAGTACTTC
TRBV19	TRBJ2-3	.	.	CASSIGSRVTMYF	TGTGCCAGTAGTATAGGTAGCAGGGTTACTATGTATTTT
TRBV18	TRBJ1-1	.	.	CASSPRLIRADTEAFF	TGTGCCAGCTCACCAAGGTTGATCAGGGCCGACACTGAAGCTTTCTTT
TRBV18	TRBJ1-1	once	TRBD1	CASSLSGVTGVIWDTEAFF	TGTGCCAGCTCACTGTCCGGGGTGACAGGGGTGATTTGGGACACTGAAGCTTTCTTT
TRBV15	TRBJ1-2	.	.	CATSRDPGSPYGYTF	TGTGCCACCAGCAGAGACCCCGGGTCACCATATGGCTACACCTTC
TRBV5-5	TRBJ1-5	.	TRBD1	CASSYGTGRQPQHF	TGTGCCAGCAGCTATGGGACAGGGAGACAGCCCCAGCATTTT
TRBV7-9	TRBJ1-3	.	.	CASSLLRPGSGNTIYF	TGTGCCAGCAGTTTACTGCGCCCAGGCTCTGGAAACACCATATATTTT
TRBV19	TRBJ2-2	.	.	CATSRDRSTGELFF	TGTGCCACCTCTAGAGACAGAAGCACCGGGGAGCTGTTTTTT
TRBV7-9	TRBJ1-1	.	TRBD1	CASSPNTGVTFF	TGTGCCAGCAGTCCAAATACAGGGGTAACTTTCTTT
TRBV2	TRBJ2-1	.	TRBD2	CASSDRSSGSIEQFF	TGTGCCAGCAGTGACAGGTCTAGCGGGAGTATTGAGCAGTTCTTC
TRBV27	TRBJ2-1	.	TRBD2	CASSSGTSGRSSYNEQFF	TGTGCCAGCAGTTCCGGGACTAGCGGGAGAAGCTCCTACAATGAGCAGTTCTTC
TRBV4-1	TRBJ1-2	.	TRBD1	CASSNWDSQAQYGYTF	TGCGCCAGCAGCAACTGGGACAGCCAAGCTCAGTATGGCTACACCTTC
TRBV7-9	TRBJ2-1	.	.	CASSPDSNGEQFF	TGTGCCAGCAGCCCCGATAGCAATGGTGAGCAGTTCTTC
TRBV30	TRBJ2-1	.	TRBD1	CAWSVGQPYNEQFF	TGTGCCTGGAGTGTGGGACAGCCTTACAATGAGCAGTTCTTC
TRBV3-1/TRBV3-2	TRBJ1-2	.	TRBD1	CASSQQGAPGYGYTF	TGTGCCAGCAGCCAACAGGGGGCGCCTGGCTATGGCTACACCTTC
TRBV5-1	TRBJ2-2	.	TRBD2	CASSGGAGGTGELFF	TGCGCCAGCAGCGGGGGAGCGGGAGGTACCGGGGAGCTGTTTTTT
TRBV2	TRBJ1-6	few	.	CASSGGGSPLHF	TGTGCCAGCAGTGGGGGAGGTTCACCCCTCCACTTT
TRBV7-9	TRBJ2-7	.	TRBD2	CASGGGTSQTWQYF	TGTGCCAGCGGCGGGGGGACTAGCCAGACGTGGCAGTACTTC
TRBV4-1	TRBJ1-1	.	.	CASSPQGQAEAFF	TGCGCCAGCAGCCCGCAGGGTCAGGCTGAAGCTTTCTTT
TRBV7-6	TRBJ2-2	.	TRBD2	CASSSGRANTGELFF	TGTGCCAGCAGCTCAGGGAGGGCGAACACCGGGGAGCTGTTTTTT
TRBV5-1	TRBJ2-6	.	.	CASSTRQPSGANVLTF	TGCGCCAGCAGCACAAGACAGCCCTCTGGGGCCAACGTCCTGACTTTC
TRBV7-9	TRBJ2-1	.	TRBD2	CASRTTGLAGDNEQFF	TGTGCCAGCAGGACCACCGGCCTAGCGGGGGACAATGAGCAGTTCTTC
TRBV6-6	TRBJ2-7	.	.	CASSPRRDFTYEQYF	TGTGCCAGCAGCCCTCGGCGGGACTTTACCTACGAGCAGTACTTC
TRBV3-1/TRBV3-2	TRBJ2-5	.	TRBD1	CASSYRGLETQYF	TGTGCCAGCAGCTACAGGGGGTTGGAGACCCAGTACTTC
TRBV9	TRBJ1-2	.	.	CASSETVNYGYTF	TGTGCCAGCAGTGAGACAGTTAACTATGGCTACACCTTC
TRBV4-2	TRBJ1-2	.	TRBD1	CASSLSDRHRLTNYGYTF	TGTGCCAGCAGCTTATCGGACAGGCACCGACTTACTAACTATGGCTACACCTTC
TRBV14	TRBJ1-1	.	.	CASSLRGTEAFF	TGTGCCAGCAGCCTCAGGGGTACTGAAGCTTTCTTT
TRBV6-6	TRBJ1-1	.	TRBD1	CASSYPQGADTEAFF	TGTGCCAGCAGTTACCCCCAGGGGGCCGATACTGAAGCTTTCTTT
TRBV5-1	TRBJ1-2	.	TRBD1	CASSLDPGGIYGYTF	TGCGCCAGCAGCTTGGATCCAGGGGGCATTTATGGCTACACCTTC
TRBV30	TRBJ1-5	.	TRBD1	CAWSVGTGDNQPQHF	TGTGCCTGGAGTGTGGGAACAGGGGATAATCAGCCCCAGCATTTT
TRBV19	TRBJ2-7	.	.	CASSILQGSYEQYF	TGTGCCAGTAGTATCCTCCAGGGTTCCTACGAGCAGTACTTC
TRBV7-9	TRBJ1-2	.	.	CASSFDSRGSGYGYTF	TGTGCCAGCAGCTTTGATAGTCGGGGTTCGGGCTATGGCTACACCTTC
TRBV7-2	TRBJ1-6	.	.	CASSLAGNSPLHF	TGTGCCAGCAGCTTGGCAGGCAATTCACCCCTCCACTTT
TRBV5-1	TRBJ2-5	few	TRBD2	CASSLQGSGGPQETQYF	TGCGCCAGCAGCCTCCAGGGGAGCGGGGGGCCCCAAGAGACCCAGTACTTC
TRBV6-5	TRBJ2-3	.	TRBD1	CASGRDRSTDTQYF	TGTGCCAGCGGCCGGGACAGGAGCACAGATACGCAGTATTTT
TRBV7-9	TRBJ2-1	.	.	CASSPGDQDNEQFF	TGTGCCAGCAGCCCAGGCGACCAAGACAATGAGCAGTTCTTC
TRBV5-6	TRBJ2-7	.	.	CASSLGDSFYYEQYF	TGTGCCAGCAGCCTGGGGGACTCCTTCTACTACGAGCAGTACTTC
TRBV7-9	TRBJ2-5	once	TRBD1	CASSWARTGKGKETQYF	TGTGCCAGCAGCTGGGCCCGGACAGGGAAGGGAAAAGAGACCCAGTACTTC